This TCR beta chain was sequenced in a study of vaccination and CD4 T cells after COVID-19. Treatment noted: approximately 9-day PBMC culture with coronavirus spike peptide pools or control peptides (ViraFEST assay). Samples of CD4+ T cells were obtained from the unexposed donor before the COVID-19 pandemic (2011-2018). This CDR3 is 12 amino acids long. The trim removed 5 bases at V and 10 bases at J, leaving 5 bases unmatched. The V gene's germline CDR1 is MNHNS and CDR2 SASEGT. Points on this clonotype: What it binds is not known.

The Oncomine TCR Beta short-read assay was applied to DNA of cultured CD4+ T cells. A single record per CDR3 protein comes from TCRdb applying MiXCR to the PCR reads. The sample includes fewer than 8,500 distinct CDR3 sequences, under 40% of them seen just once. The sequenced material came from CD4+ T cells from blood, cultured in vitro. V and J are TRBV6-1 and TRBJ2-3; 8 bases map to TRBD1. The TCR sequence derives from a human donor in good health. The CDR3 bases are TGTGCCAGCAGTACTGACAGGGGATCGCAGTATTTT. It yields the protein CASSTDRGSQYF.